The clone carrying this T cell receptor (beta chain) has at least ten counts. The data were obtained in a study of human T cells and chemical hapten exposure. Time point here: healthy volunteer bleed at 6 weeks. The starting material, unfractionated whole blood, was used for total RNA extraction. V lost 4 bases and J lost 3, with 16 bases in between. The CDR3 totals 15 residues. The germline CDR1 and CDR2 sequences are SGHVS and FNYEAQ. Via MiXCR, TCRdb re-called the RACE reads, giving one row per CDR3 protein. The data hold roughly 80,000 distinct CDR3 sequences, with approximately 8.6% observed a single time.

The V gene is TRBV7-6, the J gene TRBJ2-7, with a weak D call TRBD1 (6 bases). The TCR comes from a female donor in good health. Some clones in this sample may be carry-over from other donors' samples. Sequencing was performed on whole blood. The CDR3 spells CASSYTDSLDYEQYF. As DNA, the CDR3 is TGTGCCAGCAGCTACACGGACAGTCTGGACTACGAGCAGTACTTC. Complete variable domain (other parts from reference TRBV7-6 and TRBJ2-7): GAGVSQSPRYKVTKRGQDVALRCDPISGHVSLYWYRQALGQGPEFLTYFNYEAQQDKSGLPNDRFSAERPEGSISTLTIQRTEQRDSAMYRCASSYTDSLDYEQYFGPGTRLTVT.